The present entry profiles one TCR beta chain with its context. Antigen: not known. Profiling relied on immunoSEQ multiplex PCR, and the TCRdb table lists in-frame clones only, not all of them. The sample lists about 2.3 million clones; approximately 90% were seen once. The germline gives CDR1 SGHTA, CDR2 FQGNSA. The CDR3 runs to 14 residues. V was clipped by 6 bases and J by 5 bases; unmatched bases: 8. This sample is part of a study of shared clonotypes between healthy human individuals. Points from the study as a whole: Generation probabilities of non-shared clonotypes were lower (relative to those shared by all four donors).

This clonotype originated in a man aged 18 to 35 in good health. Some clones in this sample may be carry-over from other donors' samples. The V call is TRBV7-2, the J call TRBJ2-5; TRBD2 aligns across 8 bases. Input material: naive CD4+ T cells from PBMCs. Stated subset: CD45RA+ positively selected. The CDR3 DNA reads as TGTGCCAGCAGAGCAGCGGGAGAGTATGAGACCCAGTACTTC. Translation: CASRAAGEYETQYF.